Reported below is one T cell receptor (beta chain). A much larger clone lies one base from this, so it may be a read error. Because the CDR3 is missing its conserved closing phenylalanine or tryptophan, this is likely a read error. TCRdb analysed the RT-PCR reads with MiXCR anew, one entry per CDR3 protein. The top ten hold roughly 3.6% of the sample, which has approximately 720,000 distinct CDR3 sequences, 12% to 15% seen once. Germline trimming cut 0 bases from V and 3 bases from J; bases unmatched to any gene: 10. This CDR3 comprises 17 residues. Germline V gene data show CDR1 as SGHTA and CDR2 as FQGTGA.

The TCR comes from a female donor in good health, serving as a healthy control. The specimen sequenced was memory CD4+ T cells from blood. The chain uses TRBV7-3 and TRBJ2-7; 8 bases agree with TRBD1. The CDR3 reads CASSLTTWDRRCYEQYI. The CDR3 DNA follows: TGTGCCAGCAGCTTAACAACTTGGGACAGGAGATGCTACGAGCAGTACATC.